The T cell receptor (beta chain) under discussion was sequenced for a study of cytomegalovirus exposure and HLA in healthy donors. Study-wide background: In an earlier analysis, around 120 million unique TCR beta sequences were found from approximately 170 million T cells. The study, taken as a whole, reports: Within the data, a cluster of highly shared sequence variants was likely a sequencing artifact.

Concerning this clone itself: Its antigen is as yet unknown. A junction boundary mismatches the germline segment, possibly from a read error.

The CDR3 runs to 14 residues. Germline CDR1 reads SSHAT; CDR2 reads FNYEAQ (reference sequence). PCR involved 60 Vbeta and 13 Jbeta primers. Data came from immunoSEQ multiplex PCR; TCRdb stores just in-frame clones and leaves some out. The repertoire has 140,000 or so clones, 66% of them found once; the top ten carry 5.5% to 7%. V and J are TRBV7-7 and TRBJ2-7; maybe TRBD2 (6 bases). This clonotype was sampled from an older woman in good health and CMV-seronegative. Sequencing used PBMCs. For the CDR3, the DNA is TGTGCTAGCAGCTTAGCTGCGGGACCCTACGAGCAGTACTTC. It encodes CASSLAAGPYEQYF.